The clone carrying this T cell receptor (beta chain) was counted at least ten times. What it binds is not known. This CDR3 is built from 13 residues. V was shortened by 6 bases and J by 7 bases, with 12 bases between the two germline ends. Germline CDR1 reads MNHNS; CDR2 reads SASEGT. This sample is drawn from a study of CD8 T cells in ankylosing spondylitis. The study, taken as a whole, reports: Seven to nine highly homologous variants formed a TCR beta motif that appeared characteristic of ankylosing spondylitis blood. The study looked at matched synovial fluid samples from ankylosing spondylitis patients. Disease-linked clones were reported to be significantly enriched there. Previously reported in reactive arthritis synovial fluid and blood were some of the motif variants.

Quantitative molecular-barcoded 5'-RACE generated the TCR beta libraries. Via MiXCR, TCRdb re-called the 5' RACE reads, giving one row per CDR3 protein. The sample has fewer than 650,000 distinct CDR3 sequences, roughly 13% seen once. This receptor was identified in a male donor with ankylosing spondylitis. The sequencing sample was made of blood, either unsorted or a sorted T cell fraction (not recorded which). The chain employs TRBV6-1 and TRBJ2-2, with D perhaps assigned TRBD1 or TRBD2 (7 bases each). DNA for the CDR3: TGTGCCAGCAGAGGGGGCGGGGGCGGGGAGCTGTTTTTT. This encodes CASRGGGGGELFF.